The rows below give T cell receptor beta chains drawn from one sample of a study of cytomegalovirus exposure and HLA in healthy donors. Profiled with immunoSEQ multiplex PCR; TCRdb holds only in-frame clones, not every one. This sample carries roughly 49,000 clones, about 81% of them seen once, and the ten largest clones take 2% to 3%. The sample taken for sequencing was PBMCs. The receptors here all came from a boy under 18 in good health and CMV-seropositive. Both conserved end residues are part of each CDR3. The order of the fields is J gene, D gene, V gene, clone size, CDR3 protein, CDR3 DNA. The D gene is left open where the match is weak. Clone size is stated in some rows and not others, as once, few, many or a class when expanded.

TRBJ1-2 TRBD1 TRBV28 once CASRDRPYGYTF TGTGCCAGCAGGGACAGGCCCTATGGCTACACCTTC
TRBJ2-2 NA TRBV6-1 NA CASSPIRGETGELFF TGTGCCAGCAGTCCAATCAGGGGAGAAACCGGGGAGCTGTTTTTT
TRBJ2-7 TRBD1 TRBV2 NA CASSWTGDSYEQYF TGTGCCAGCAGTTGGACAGGGGATTCCTACGAGCAGTACTTC
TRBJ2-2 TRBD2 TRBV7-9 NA CSSSSTSGGAPGELFF TGTTCCAGCAGCAGTACTAGCGGGGGGGCCCCCGGGGAGCTGTTTTTT
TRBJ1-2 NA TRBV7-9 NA CASSVGTRPGGYTF TGTGCCAGCAGCGTGGGGACACGACCTGGGGGCTACACCTTC
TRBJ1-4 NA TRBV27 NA CASSLFHGATNEKLFF TGTGCCAGCAGTTTATTCCACGGAGCAACTAATGAAAAACTGTTTTTT
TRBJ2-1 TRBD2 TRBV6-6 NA CASSSPSTSAYEQFF TGTGCCAGCAGTTCCCCCTCGACTAGCGCCTATGAGCAGTTCTTC
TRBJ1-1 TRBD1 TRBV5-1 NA CASSYTSDRRAEAFF TGCGCCAGCAGCTATACTTCGGACAGGCGGGCTGAAGCTTTCTTT
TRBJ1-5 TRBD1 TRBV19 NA CASSRGQGRNQPQHF TGTGCCAGTAGTAGGGGACAGGGACGCAATCAGCCCCAGCATTTT
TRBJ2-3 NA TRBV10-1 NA CASSELNTDTQYF TGCGCCAGCAGTGAGCTAAACACAGATACGCAGTATTTT
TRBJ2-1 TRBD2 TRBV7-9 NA CASSHGTSHEQFF TGTGCCAGCAGCCATGGGACTAGCCATGAGCAGTTCTTC
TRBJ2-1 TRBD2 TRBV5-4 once CASSLDSLAGGDNEQFF TGTGCCAGCAGCCTAGACTCACTAGCGGGGGGCGACAATGAGCAGTTCTTC
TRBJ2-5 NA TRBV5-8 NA CASSLEPRETQYF TGTGCCAGCAGCTTGGAACCCAGAGAGACCCAGTACTTC